Below, 31 T cell receptor beta chains from the same sample are listed, as sequenced in a study of response to subunit inactivated influenza vaccine (dated by TCRdb to the late 2010s). The method behind the library was RT-PCR. TCRdb shows the sequencer as Illumina HiSeq 2500. TCRdb itself trimmed the public reads at Q25 with fastp, ran MiXCR and retained productive beta chains. Entries are consolidated by CDR3 protein sequence, retaining the most common genes and DNA. The table for this sample lists 540,000 or so distinct CDR3 sequences; roughly 13% of them were counted only once. In total, the top ten clones hold about an eighth of the sample. This specimen's time point label, per the study, means: around 45 days after influenza vaccine administration. Specimen: PBMCs from blood, collected more than 35 days after vaccination. Receptors were obtained from a man in his fifties or sixties who received an inactivated influenza vaccine. Donor details come from another sample of the same person, matched by shared clones.

The CDR3 DNA reads as TGTGCCAGCATGTCGGGAGCGGCGGGCCAAGAGACCCAGTACTTC. Translating gives CASMSGAAGQETQYF. The rearrangement links TRBV7-9 to TRBJ2-5; TRBD2 is a possible D gene (6 bases). The CDR3 is made up of 15 amino acids. Trimming removed 7 bases from V and 1 base from J, with 16 bases in between. CDR1 and CDR2 (germline): SEHNR, FQNEAQ (reference sequence).

The V and J genes are TRBV10-3 and TRBJ1-1; D is uncertain. CDR3 length equals 13 residues. V was pared by 11 bases and J by 1 base, with 14 bases between. Germline CDR1 and CDR2: ENHRY and SYGVKD. The CDR3 DNA follows: TGTGCCTCCTGGGGAGCTTCGAACACTGAAGCTTTCTTT. Protein product: CASWGASNTEAFF.

The chain uses TRBV4-1 and TRBJ2-5; 11 bases fit TRBD2. There are 20 residues in the CDR3. The V gene end was trimmed by 2 bases and the J gene end by 5 bases; junction bases not matched to a gene: 19. Germline V lookup: CDR1 MGHRA, CDR2 YSYEKL. The CDR3: CASSQRFILAGDLRTETQYF. CDR3 in DNA: TGCGCCAGCAGCCAACGCTTCATACTAGCGGGGGACCTACGGACGGAGACCCAGTACTTC.

The rearrangement links TRBV29-1 to TRBJ1-2; D is undetermined. Trimming took off 2 bases at V and 0 bases at J, with 19 bases between the two ends. Germline V gene data show CDR1 as SQVTM and CDR2 as ANQGSEA. This CDR3 has 17 amino acids. This CDR3 reads CSVEYGPKFSSNYGYTF. The CDR3 region has the DNA TGCAGCGTTGAATACGGGCCGAAATTTTCTTCTAACTATGGCTACACCTTC. Based on the CDR3 plus reference TRBV29-1 and TRBJ1-2, the full variable domain is SAVISQKPSRDICQRGTSLTIQCQVDSQVTMMFWYRQQPGQSLTLIATANQGSEATYESGFVIDKFPISRPNLTFSTLTVSNMSPEDSSIYLCSVEYGPKFSSNYGYTFGSGTRLTVV.

The rearrangement uses TRBV20-1 and TRBJ2-5; D is possibly TRBD2 (6 bases). CDR3 length equals 12 residues. Looked up from germline, CDR1 is DFQATT and CDR2 is SNEGSKA (reference sequence). The CDR3 region has the DNA TGCAGCGCTTTGGAGGGCGGAAAGACCCAGTACTTC. Translating gives CSALEGGKTQYF.

CDR3 loop: CASSQQTSGSTDTQYF. The CDR3 bases are TGTGCCAGCAGCCAACAGACTAGCGGGAGTACAGATACGCAGTATTTT. V gene TRBV4-2 combines with J gene TRBJ2-3; 12 positions match TRBD2. Losses at the gene ends were 2 bases for V and 3 bases for J; bases not matched to a gene: 3. CDR1 and CDR2 (germline): LGHNA, YNFKEQ. The CDR3 contains 16 residues.

This clonotype was observed at least ten times. The chain recombines TRBV7-8 with TRBJ2-1; TRBD2 agrees at 12 bases. This CDR3 contains 13 residues. Germline V gene data show CDR1 as SGHVS and CDR2 as FQNEAQ. V dropped 11 bases and J dropped 9; count of bases not matched to a gene: 8. CDR3 DNA: TGTGCCGGAGGGACTAGCGGGCAGGGTGAGCAGTTCTTC. Translating it yields CAGGTSGQGEQFF.

The rearrangement joins TRBV11-2 to TRBJ2-3; maybe TRBD1 (5 bases). CDR3 size: 15 residues. Trimming cost V 1 base and J 1 base, with 9 bases left between them. Germline CDR1 is SGHAT and CDR2 is FQNNGV. The CDR3 loop is CASSLGTRGTDTQYF. The CDR3 coding sequence is TGTGCCAGCAGCTTAGGTACCAGGGGCACAGATACGCAGTATTTT.

The rearrangement uses TRBV20-1 and TRBJ2-5; D is ambiguous. Germline V gene sequence: CDR1 DFQATT, CDR2 SNEGSKA (reference sequence). Trimming took 5 bases from V and 6 from J, leaving 19 bases between them. The CDR3 covers 14 residues. In DNA, the CDR3 is TGCAGTGCTGACGGGTCTGGGTGGGGTAAGACCCAGTACTTC. Its translation: CSADGSGWGKTQYF.

Only a few counts were recorded for this clonotype. The chain employs TRBV5-1 and TRBJ2-7; possibly TRBD1 or TRBD2 for D (5 bases each). Deletions cut 6 bases from V and 0 bases from J, with 13 bases between. The CDR3 is made up of 14 amino acids. Germline values: CDR1 SGHRS, CDR2 YFSETQ. Here the CDR3 DNA reads TGCGCCAGCACCGAGGGAGACAGCTCCTACGAGCAGTACTTC. Translated, it gives CASTEGDSSYEQYF.

At least ten counts were recorded for this clonotype. The chain employs TRBV20-1 and TRBJ2-5, with TRBD2 identical over 9 bases. The ends lost 2 bases at V and 5 bases at J; junction bases unmatched: 6. The CDR3 length is 14 residues. Germline V gives CDR1 DFQATT, CDR2 SNEGSKA (reference sequence). CDR3 region: CSARYGTSRETQYF. CDR3 nucleotides: TGCAGTGCTAGATATGGGACTAGCAGGGAGACCCAGTACTTC.

This clonotype was seen more than once but under ten times. The J gene is TRBJ1-2, the V gene TRBV5-5; D not resolved. This CDR3 contains 14 residues. Per germline, CDR1 SGHKS and CDR2 YYEKEE (reference sequence). Trimming removed 2 bases from V and 2 bases from J, with 10 bases in between. CDR3 region: CASSFRGSNYGYTF. CDR3 DNA sequence: TGTGCCAGCAGCTTTCGGGGATCGAACTATGGCTACACCTTC. Using reference TRBV5-5 and TRBJ1-2 for the parts outside the CDR3, the full variable domain is DAGVTQSPTHLIKTRGQQVTLRCSPISGHKSVSWYQQVLGQGPQFIFQYYEKEERGRGNFPDRFSARQFPNYSSELNVNALLLGDSALYLCASSFRGSNYGYTFGSGTRLTVV.

This clonotype appeared many times. The chain recombines TRBV5-1 with TRBJ1-1; perhaps TRBD1 as D (5 bases). V was clipped by 3 bases and J by 0 bases, with 9 bases between them. This CDR3 has 14 residues. The germline CDR1 and CDR2 sequences are SGHRS and YFSETQ. CDR3 nucleotide sequence: TGCGCCAGCAGCTATGGACACATGAACACTGAAGCTTTCTTT. Amino acid sequence: CASSYGHMNTEAFF.

The genes are TRBV19 and TRBJ1-2, with TRBD1 matching 10 bases. V lost 3 bases to trimming and J lost 8 bases; unmatched junction nucleotides: 6. CDR1 and CDR2 (germline): LNHDA, SQIVND (reference sequence). The CDR3 sequence is 14 residues long. The CDR3 is CASSMGQGIGGYTF. The CDR3 DNA follows: TGTGCCAGTAGTATGGGACAGGGGATTGGAGGCTACACCTTC. Variable domain in full (rest from reference TRBV19 and TRBJ1-2): DGGITQSPKYLFRKEGQNVTLSCEQNLNHDAMYWYRQDPGQGLRLIYYSQIVNDFQKGDIAEGYSVSREKKESFPLTVTSAQKNPTAFYLCASSMGQGIGGYTFGSGTRLTVV.

This clonotype came up a few times. The chain is built from TRBV5-1 and TRBJ2-3; tentatively, D is TRBD1 or TRBD2 (5 bases each). The CDR3 sequence is 14 residues long. Per germline, CDR1 SGHRS and CDR2 YFSETQ. V was pared by 4 bases and J by 5 bases, with 14 bases between. CDR3: CASSLGPFVDTQYF. For the CDR3, the DNA is TGCGCCAGCAGCCTGGGACCCTTCGTAGATACGCAGTATTTT. The full variable domain, completed using reference TRBV5-1 and TRBJ2-3, is KAGVTQTPRYLIKTRGQQVTLSCSPISGHRSVSWYQQTPGQGLQFLFEYFSETQRNKGNFPGRFSGRQFSNSRSEMNVSTLELGDSALYLCASSLGPFVDTQYFGPGTRLTVL.

The genes are TRBV18 and TRBJ2-4, with 9 positions matching TRBD1. Germline CDR1 and CDR2: KGHSH and LQKENI. The CDR3 extends over 18 amino acids. With 4 bases clipped from V and 0 bases from J, the junction kept 10 bases outside the gene matches. The CDR3 region has the DNA TGTGCCAGCTCACAGGACAGGGGACGGGTGGGAGCCAAAAACATTCAGTACTTC. Its translation is CASSQDRGRVGAKNIQYF.

This clonotype was picked up many times. The rearrangement uses TRBV20-1 and TRBJ2-3; 7 bases map to TRBD1. Germline lookup yields CDR1 DFQATT and CDR2 SNEGSKA (reference sequence). The CDR3 extends over 18 amino acids. V dropped 0 bases and J dropped 2; count of bases not matched to a gene: 14. DNA of the CDR3: TGCAGTGCTAGAGATTCAGGGGGTGTCGGAGTCTTCACAGATACGCAGTATTTT. The encoded protein is CSARDSGGVGVFTDTQYF.

This chain links TRBV9 with TRBJ2-7; tentative D call: TRBD1 (6 bases). The germline V gene encodes CDR1 SGDLS and CDR2 YYNGEE. This CDR3 is 14 amino acids long. Trimming stripped 4 bases from V and 3 bases from J, with 14 bases between. CDR3 residues: CASSPGTPDYEQYF. The CDR3 bases are TGTGCCAGCAGCCCCGGGACACCAGACTACGAGCAGTACTTC.

In its sample, this clonotype was seen once. The chain links TRBV20-1 to TRBJ2-4; TRBD2 matches 13 bases. Germline loops: CDR1 DFQATT, CDR2 SNEGSKA (reference sequence). The CDR3 extends over 17 amino acids. The CDR3 DNA reads as TGCTGTTCCCCCGGACTAGCGGGAGCGGGGGATTATGACATTCAGTACTTC. It is translated as CCSPGLAGAGDYDIQYF.

This clonotype has more than one count but fewer than ten. This chain connects TRBV10-2 to TRBJ2-7; 7 nucleotides align to TRBD1. The V gene's germline CDR1 is WSHSY and CDR2 SAAADI. There are 13 residues in the CDR3. The V segment lost 3 bases and the J segment 6 bases; nucleotides outside the gene matches: 5. The DNA of the CDR3 is TGCGCCAGCAGTGAACCTACAGGGGCCGAGCAGTACTTC. It is translated as CASSEPTGAEQYF.

In its sample, this clonotype was seen a few times. The rearrangement joins TRBV12-3 or TRBV12-4 to TRBJ1-2, with TRBD1 matching over 10 bases. This CDR3 region has 15 residues. J was trimmed by 1 base and V by 3 bases; bases with no gene match: 2. The CDR3 DNA reads as TGTGCCAGCAGTTTGACAGGGGGCGATAACTATGGCTACACCTTC. Amino acids: CASSLTGGDNYGYTF.

J is TRBJ2-5 and V is TRBV7-9; 7 nucleotides match TRBD1. This CDR3 is 14 amino acids long. The germline gives CDR1 SEHNR, CDR2 FQNEAQ (reference sequence). With 2 bases clipped from V and 7 bases from J, the junction kept 7 bases outside the gene matches. CDR3 sequence: CASSLSDRSGTQYF. Written as DNA, the CDR3 is TGTGCCAGCAGCTTATCGGACAGGTCGGGGACCCAGTACTTC.

V gene TRBV25-1 combines with J gene TRBJ1-1, with 10 bases fitting TRBD1. Germline values: CDR1 MGHDK, CDR2 SYGVNS. V trimming: 4 bases; J trimming: 7 bases; junction bases outside the gene matches: 6. The CDR3 has 14 residues. The CDR3, as DNA: TGTGCCAGCAGTGGCGACAGGGGGCTCGGTGAAGCTTTCTTT. The encoded protein is CASSGDRGLGEAFF.

A few counts support this clonotype. This chain uses TRBV20-1 with TRBJ2-1, with TRBD2 matching over 11 bases. V trimming: 3 bases; J trimming: 9 bases; junction bases outside the gene matches: 10. The CDR3 totals 15 residues. Germline V gene lookup returns CDR1 DFQATT and CDR2 SNEGSKA (reference sequence). The CDR3 region is CSASRAGLAGGEQFF. The CDR3 DNA sequence: TGCAGTGCTAGCCGGGCGGGGCTAGCGGGGGGTGAGCAGTTCTTC.

This rearrangement joins TRBV7-2 to TRBJ2-1; D possibly corresponds to TRBD1 (5 bases). Germline CDR1 and CDR2: SGHTA and FQGNSA. The CDR3 is 16 residues long. Trimming removed 4 bases from V and 12 bases from J, with 25 bases in between. CDR3 bases: TGTGCCAGCAGCTCCAAGACAGCATCGGGTACAATAGGGCAGTTCTTC. The encoded protein is CASSSKTASGTIGQFF.

This clonotype was observed many times. V is TRBV10-3 and J is TRBJ2-3; TRBD1 agrees at 10 bases. V was clipped by 6 bases and J by 5 bases; unmatched bases: 5. The CDR3 has 14 residues. Germline CDR1 reads ENHRY; CDR2 reads SYGVKD. This CDR3 reads CAIRGGQGEDTQYF. CDR3 sequence (DNA): TGTGCCATCAGGGGAGGACAGGGGGAAGATACGCAGTATTTT.

This clonotype was seen repeatedly, ten times or more. The chain combines TRBV10-3 with TRBJ2-7, with D possibly called TRBD1 or TRBD2 (5 bases each). Germline CDR1 and CDR2: ENHRY and SYGVKD. The CDR3 length is 15 residues. Trimming took off 8 bases at V and 0 bases at J, with 17 bases between the two ends. CDR3 sequence: CAIAERGDSSYEQYF. The DNA for the CDR3 is TGTGCCATCGCGGAGCGAGGGGATAGCTCCTACGAGCAGTACTTC.

This clonotype was counted a few times. This rearrangement joins TRBV7-2 to TRBJ1-3; tentatively, D is TRBD1 (5 bases). Trimming cost V 5 bases and J 1 base, with 12 bases left between them. Per the germline V gene, CDR1 is SGHTA and CDR2 is FQGNSA. The CDR3 is 15 amino acids. CDR3 residues: CASSPYPGSGNTIYF. DNA of the CDR3: TGTGCCAGCAGCCCATACCCAGGGTCTGGAAACACCATATATTTT.

This clonotype was counted between two and nine times. The chain is built from TRBV7-2 and TRBJ2-1; D is uncertain. There are 15 residues in the CDR3. CDR1 is SGHTA and CDR2 is FQGNSA in the germline V gene. V dropped 0 bases and J dropped 7 bases, with 13 bases sitting between them. This CDR3 reads CASSLAATGGNEQFF. CDR3 nucleotide sequence: TGTGCCAGCAGCTTAGCGGCTACGGGTGGGAATGAGCAGTTCTTC. Drawing the rest from reference TRBV7-2 and TRBJ2-1, the complete variable domain is GAGVSQSPSNKVTEKGKDVELRCDPISGHTALYWYRQSLGQGLEFLIYFQGNSAPDKSGLPSDRFSAERTGGSVSTLTIQRTQQEDSAVYLCASSLAATGGNEQFFGPGTRLTVL.

V and J are TRBV4-3 and TRBJ2-2, with TRBD2 matching over 12 bases. The CDR3 is 18 residues long. Trimming removed 0 bases from V and 6 bases from J; junction bases left unmatched: 8. CDR1 is LGHNA and CDR2 is YSLEER in the germline V gene. The DNA of the CDR3 is TGCGCCAGCAGCCAAGATCTGCTAGCGGGAGGGCCGGCCGGGGAGCTGTTTTTT. Translation gives CASSQDLLAGGPAGELFF.

This chain connects TRBV28 to TRBJ2-2, with 13 bases matching TRBD2. CDR3 length equals 18 residues. Germline lookup yields CDR1 MDHEN and CDR2 SYDVKM. V shed 7 bases and J 0 bases; nucleotides not matched to a gene: 8. CDR3 sequence: CASNPGLAGVSNTGELFF. The CDR3 DNA follows: TGTGCCAGCAACCCCGGACTAGCGGGAGTGTCGAACACCGGGGAGCTGTTTTTT.